This entry lists 8 T cell receptor beta chains sequenced from one sample in a study of blood T cell repertoires in COVID-19. Only in-frame clones appear in the TCRdb table, and some are missing; sequencing was by immunoSEQ multiplex PCR. Here the sample spans approximately 130,000 clones, less than 90% being singletons. The sample was PBMCs or T cells enriched from blood (not recorded which). All receptors come from a man in his thirties or forties who had recovered from COVID-19.

This chain joins TRBV4-2 and TRBJ1-2; D is unclear. V lost 0 bases and J 1 base, leaving 18 bases between the germline ends. CDR3 size: 18 residues. Germline V gene lookup returns CDR1 LGHNA and CDR2 YNFKEQ. CDR3: CASSQESAGMSINYGYTF. For the CDR3, the DNA is TGTGCCAGCAGCCAAGAGTCTGCGGGGATGAGCATTAACTATGGCTACACCTTC.

The gene calls are TRBV14 and TRBJ2-3; TRBD2 matches 9 bases. Germline lookup yields CDR1 SGHDN and CDR2 FVKESK. V shed 1 base, J shed 2 bases, and the junction held 7 bases outside the gene matches. The CDR3 spans 17 residues. The CDR3: CASSQGKAGGFTDTQYF. The CDR3 bases are TGTGCCAGCAGCCAAGGGAAAGCGGGAGGTTTCACAGATACGCAGTATTTT.

The chain carries TRBV4-1 and TRBJ2-3; TRBD1 is a possible D gene (5 bases). The germline V and J ends were trimmed by 3 bases and 0 bases, with 13 bases remaining between them. CDR1 and CDR2 (germline): MGHRA, YSYEKL. The CDR3 covers 16 residues. The CDR3 DNA sequence: TGCGCCAGCAGCCAGCGTCCAGGGATGAGCACAGATACGCAGTATTTT. Translating it yields CASSQRPGMSTDTQYF.

The CDR3 region is CASSSPLASTLDEQFF. The CDR3 DNA is TGTGCCAGCAGCTCACCACTAGCTTCTACCTTAGATGAGCAGTTCTTC. This rearrangement joins TRBV7-2 to TRBJ2-1, with D possibly matching TRBD2 (6 bases). V dropped 4 bases and J dropped 8 bases, with 21 bases sitting between them. The germline V gene encodes CDR1 SGHTA and CDR2 FQGNSA. This CDR3 has 16 amino acids.

The chain carries TRBV11-2 and TRBJ2-5; D not resolved. This CDR3 comprises 16 residues. Between the trimmed V and J ends, which lost 1 base and 1 base, there was a span of 13 bases. Germline V gene lookup returns CDR1 SGHAT and CDR2 FQNNGV. This chain's CDR3 is CASSLGSGRLQETQYF. The CDR3 nucleotides read TGTGCCAGCAGCTTAGGGTCAGGCAGGCTCCAAGAGACCCAGTACTTC. Full variable domain (outside the CDR3, taken from reference TRBV11-2 and TRBJ2-5): EAGVAQSPRYKIIEKRQSVAFWCNPISGHATLYWYQQILGQGPKLLIQFQNNGVVDDSQLPKDRFSAERLKGVDSTLKIQPAKLEDSAVYLCASSLGSGRLQETQYFGPGTRLLVL.

The genes are TRBV14 and TRBJ2-7; no definite D call. The CDR3 length is 13 residues. Germline CDR1 is SGHDN and CDR2 is FVKESK. The V end lost 2 bases, the J end lost 7 bases, and 12 bases lay between the germline ends. This CDR3 reads CASSQNFCEEQYF. The CDR3 nucleotides read TGTGCCAGCAGCCAAAATTTCTGTGAGGAGCAGTACTTC.

The chain links TRBV19 to TRBJ1-2; possible D gene TRBD1, 5 bases. This CDR3 is built from 12 residues. Per the germline V gene, CDR1 is LNHDA and CDR2 is SQIVND (reference sequence). The ends were cut back, 10 bases at V and 1 base at J, with 10 bases in the middle. CDR3 residues: CATGGFNYGYTF. For the CDR3, the DNA is TGTGCCACCGGGGGTTTTAACTATGGCTACACCTTC. Together with reference TRBV19 and TRBJ1-2, the CDR3 gives the full variable domain: DGGITQSPKYLFRKEGQNVTLSCEQNLNHDAMYWYRQDPGQGLRLIYYSQIVNDFQKGDIAEGYSVSREKKESFPLTVTSAQKNPTAFYLCATGGFNYGYTFGSGTRLTVV.

The V call is TRBV5-1, the J call TRBJ1-4; D perhaps matches TRBD1 (6 bases). Germline values: CDR1 SGHRS, CDR2 YFSETQ. V was pared by 4 bases and J by 3 bases, with 13 bases between. The CDR3 spans 15 residues. CDR3 in amino acids: CASSIEGVANEKLFF. The CDR3 coding sequence is TGCGCCAGCAGCATTGAGGGGGTGGCTAATGAAAAACTGTTTTTT. The complete variable domain, with remaining parts taken from reference TRBV5-1 and TRBJ1-4, reads KAGVTQTPRYLIKTRGQQVTLSCSPISGHRSVSWYQQTPGQGLQFLFEYFSETQRNKGNFPGRFSGRQFSNSRSEMNVSTLELGDSALYLCASSIEGVANEKLFFGSGTQLSVL.